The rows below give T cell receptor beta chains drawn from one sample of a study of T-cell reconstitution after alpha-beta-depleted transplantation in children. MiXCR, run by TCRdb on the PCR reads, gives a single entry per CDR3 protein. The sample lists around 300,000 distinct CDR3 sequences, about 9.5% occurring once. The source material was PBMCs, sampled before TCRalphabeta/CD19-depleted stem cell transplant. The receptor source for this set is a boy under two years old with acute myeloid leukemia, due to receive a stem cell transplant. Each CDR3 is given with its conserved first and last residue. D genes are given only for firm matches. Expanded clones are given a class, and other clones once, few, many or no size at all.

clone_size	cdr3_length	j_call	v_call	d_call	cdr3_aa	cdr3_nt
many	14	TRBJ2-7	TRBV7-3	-	CASVSGISLHEQYF	TGTGCCAGCGTCTCGGGAATCAGTTTGCACGAGCAGTACTTC
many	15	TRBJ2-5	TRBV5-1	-	CASSFQQGTGETQYF	TGCGCCAGCAGCTTCCAACAGGGAACGGGAGAGACCCAGTACTTC
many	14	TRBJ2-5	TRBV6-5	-	CASSSPGYQETQYF	TGTGCCAGCAGTTCGCCGGGGTACCAAGAGACCCAGTACTTC
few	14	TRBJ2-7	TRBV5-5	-	CASSLQGLLGEQYF	TGTGCCAGCAGCTTGCAGGGTTTGTTAGGAGAGCAGTACTTC
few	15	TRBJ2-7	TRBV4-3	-	CASSQDRAGSYEQYF	TGCGCCAGCAGCCAAGATCGGGCAGGGAGCTACGAGCAGTACTTC
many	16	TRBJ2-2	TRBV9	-	CASSVGRDSYTGELFF	TGTGCCAGCAGCGTAGGGCGGGACAGCTACACCGGGGAGCTGTTTTTT
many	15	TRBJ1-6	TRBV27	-	CASSFNSFNNSPLHF	TGTGCCAGCAGTTTCAACAGCTTCAATAATTCACCCCTCCACTTT
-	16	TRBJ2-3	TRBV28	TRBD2	CASSLSSGRRTDTQYF	TGTGCCAGCAGTTTATCTAGCGGGAGGCGGACAGATACGCAGTATTTT
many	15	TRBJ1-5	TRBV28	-	CASTRRANSNQPQHF	TGTGCCAGCACCAGGCGGGCAAATAGCAATCAGCCCCAGCATTTT
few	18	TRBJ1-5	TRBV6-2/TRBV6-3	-	CASRKGVGYASSNQPQHF	TGTGCCAGCAGGAAGGGGGTCGGGTACGCCTCTAGCAATCAGCCCCAGCATTTT
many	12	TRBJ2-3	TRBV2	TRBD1	CASSEATGGQYF	TGTGCCAGCAGTGAAGCCACAGGGGGGCAGTATTTT
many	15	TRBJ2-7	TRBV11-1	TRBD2	CASSLGLAGIYEQYF	TGTGCCAGCAGCTTAGGACTAGCGGGGATCTACGAGCAGTACTTC
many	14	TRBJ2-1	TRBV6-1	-	CASGGEDRYNEQFF	TGTGCCAGCGGAGGGGAGGACAGGTACAATGAGCAGTTCTTC
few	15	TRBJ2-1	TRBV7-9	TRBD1	CASSLVIRDSNEQFF	TGTGCCAGCAGCTTAGTTATCCGGGACAGCAATGAGCAGTTCTTC
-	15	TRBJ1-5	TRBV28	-	CASSLGEGSNQPQHF	TGTGCCAGCAGTTTAGGGGAGGGCAGCAATCAGCCCCAGCATTTT
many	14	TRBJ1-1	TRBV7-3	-	CASSLRHGNTEAFF	TGTGCCAGCAGCTTGAGGCACGGGAACACTGAAGCTTTCTTT
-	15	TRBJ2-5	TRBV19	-	CPSSTYGNQGGTQYF	TGTCCCAGTAGTACCTATGGGAACCAGGGAGGGACCCAGTACTTC
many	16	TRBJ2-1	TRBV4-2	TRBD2	CASSQALAGAVNEQFF	TGTGCCAGCAGCCAAGCCCTAGCGGGGGCCGTCAATGAGCAGTTCTTC
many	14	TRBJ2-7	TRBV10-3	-	CAISTGFPPHEQYF	TGTGCCATCAGCACAGGGTTTCCCCCCCACGAGCAGTACTTC
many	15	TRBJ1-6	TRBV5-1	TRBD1	CASSLIGTENSPLHF	TGCGCCAGCAGCTTGATAGGGACAGAGAATTCACCCCTCCACTTT
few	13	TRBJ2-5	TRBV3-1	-	CASSQKGGETQYF	TGTGCCAGCAGCCAAAAGGGCGGCGAGACCCAGTACTTC
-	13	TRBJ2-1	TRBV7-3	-	CASSVFRGNEQFF	TGTGCCAGCAGCGTTTTCAGGGGCAATGAGCAGTTCTTC
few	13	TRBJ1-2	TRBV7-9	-	CASTWDGLYGYTF	TGTGCCAGCACCTGGGACGGCCTCTATGGCTACACCTTC
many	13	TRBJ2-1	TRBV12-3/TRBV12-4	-	CASSLRNSDEQFF	TGTGCCAGCAGTTTAAGGAATAGTGATGAGCAGTTCTTC
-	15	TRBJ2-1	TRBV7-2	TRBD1	CASSPAGTGVNEQFF	TGTGCCAGCAGCCCCGCCGGGACAGGGGTCAATGAGCAGTTCTTC
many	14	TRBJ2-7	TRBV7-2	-	CASSAGHTSHEQYF	TGTGCCAGCAGCGCCGGACACACATCCCACGAGCAGTACTTC
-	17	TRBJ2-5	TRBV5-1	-	CASSLEMGWGRGETQYF	TGCGCCAGCAGCTTGGAAATGGGCTGGGGGCGAGGGGAGACCCAGTACTTC
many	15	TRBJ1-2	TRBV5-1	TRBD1	CASSHGQGGIYGYTF	TGCGCCAGCAGTCATGGACAGGGGGGTATCTATGGCTACACCTTC
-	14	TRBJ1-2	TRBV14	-	CASSQGFRSYGYTF	TGTGCCAGCAGCCAAGGGTTCAGGAGCTATGGCTACACCTTC
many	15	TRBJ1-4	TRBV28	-	CASLGGGTPPEKLFF	TGTGCCAGCCTCGGGGGGGGGACACCGCCAGAAAAACTGTTTTTT
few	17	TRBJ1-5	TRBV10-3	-	CAISPEWGESSNQPQHF	TGTGCCATCAGCCCAGAGTGGGGGGAATCAAGCAATCAGCCCCAGCATTTT
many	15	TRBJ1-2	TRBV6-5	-	CASSYGAGEGYGYTF	TGTGCCAGCAGTTACGGGGCAGGGGAGGGCTATGGCTACACCTTC
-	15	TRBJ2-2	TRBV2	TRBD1	CASRVQGLGTGELFF	TGTGCCAGCAGGGTACAGGGGTTGGGCACCGGGGAGCTGTTTTTT
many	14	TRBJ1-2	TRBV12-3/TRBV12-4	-	CASTLGRVVYGYTF	TGTGCCAGCACCCTTGGCAGGGTGGTCTATGGCTACACCTTC
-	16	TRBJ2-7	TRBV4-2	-	CASSQGRKLANYEQYF	TGTGCCAGCAGCCAAGGACGTAAGCTAGCGAACTACGAGCAGTACTTC
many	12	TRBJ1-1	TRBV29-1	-	CSVDRLGAEAFF	TGCAGCGTTGACAGGTTAGGGGCTGAAGCTTTCTTT
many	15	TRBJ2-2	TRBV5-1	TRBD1	CASSKGQGRPGELFF	TGCGCCAGCAGCAAGGGACAGGGGAGGCCCGGGGAGCTGTTTTTT
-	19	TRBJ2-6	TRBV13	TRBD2	CTSWPPKRGLSSGANVLTF	TGTACCAGCTGGCCTCCAAAGCGGGGACTGAGCTCTGGGGCCAACGTCCTGACTTTC
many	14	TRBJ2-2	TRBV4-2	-	CASLSVEGTGELFF	TGTGCCAGCCTTAGCGTCGAGGGCACCGGGGAGCTGTTTTTT
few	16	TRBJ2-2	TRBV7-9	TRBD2	CASSLTPSGRTGELFF	TGTGCCAGCAGCTTAACTCCTAGCGGGAGGACCGGGGAGCTGTTTTTT
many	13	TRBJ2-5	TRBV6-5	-	CASSYSGRETQYF	TGTGCCAGCAGTTACTCGGGTCGGGAGACCCAGTACTTC
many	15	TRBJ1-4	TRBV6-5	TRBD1	CASSYPDRVREKLFF	TGTGCCAGCAGTTACCCGGACAGGGTACGAGAAAAACTGTTTTTT
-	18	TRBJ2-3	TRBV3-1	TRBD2	CATSQELGLAGGTDTQYF	TGTGCCACCAGCCAAGAGCTGGGACTAGCGGGGGGAACAGATACGCAGTATTTT
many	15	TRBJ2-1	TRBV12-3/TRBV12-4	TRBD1	CASSTRTTGLHEQFF	TGTGCCAGCAGTACCCGCACGACAGGGTTACATGAGCAGTTCTTC
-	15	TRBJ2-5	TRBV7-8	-	CASSLNTGEGETQYF	TGTGCCAGCAGCTTAAACACGGGGGAAGGAGAGACCCAGTACTTC
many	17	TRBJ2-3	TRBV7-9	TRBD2	CASSFSGGGSRTDTQYF	TGTGCCAGCAGCTTCTCCGGAGGCGGGAGTAGGACAGATACGCAGTATTTT
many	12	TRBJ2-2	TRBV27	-	CAIQGDTGELFF	TGTGCCATCCAAGGTGACACCGGGGAGCTGTTTTTT